This paragraph covers one T cell receptor beta chain sequence. The antigen this receptor binds is unknown. No much larger clone is present one base from it, and per-base qualities are unavailable. The data stem from a study of CD8+ T cells in alopecia areata (dated by TCRdb to between 2017 and 2018). Regarding the research as a whole: Treated patients were enrolled in an open-label pilot trial of oral tofacitinib at 5 to 10 mg twice daily for moderate-to-severe alopecia areata. Tofacitinib was administered for 6 to 18 months, and 6 months of follow-up off drug were then conducted to assess delayed response and recurrence. The SALT score, which quantifies the percentage of affected scalp surface area, was used to measure disease severity in treated patients. High-throughput TCRbeta sequencing was used to examine T cell clonal expansion in alopecia areata in both the C3H/HeJ mouse model and human patients. Scalp tissue and sorted CD4+ and CD8+ peripheral blood T cells from patchy and totalis/universalis alopecia areata patients and from healthy controls were covered by human TCRbeta sequencing. Biopsies were taken from tofacitinib-treated patients at baseline and again at 4 and 24 weeks into treatment, and several of those patients also had a later scalp biopsy. Clonality in the scalp was compared among normal scalp (n=4), patchy alopecia areata scalp (n=8), and alopecia totalis/universalis scalp (n=8). RNA was obtained with the PAXgene miRNA kit for fixed scalp, the miRNeasy kit for PBMCs, and the RNeasy kit for mouse skin. TCRbeta CDR3 regions were amplified by immunoSEQ multiplex PCR with 35 Vbeta forward and 13 Jbeta reverse primers.

Findings and caveats that apply to the study as a whole: Shared TCR sequences between patients were less evident than in mice, which may be partly attributable to HLA diversity in the patient population. Because the treated cohort was small and had only one nonresponder, larger studies are needed to examine links between baseline CD8+ expansion and response. Unlike mouse skin, which is dominated by gammadelta T cells, normal human skin has resident alphabeta T cells that are also sequenced, and this complicates analysis of the scalp TCR repertoire. During tofacitinib treatment, many expanded lesional clones remained in scalp and blood, and this persistence may partly explain relapse after treatment is stopped. Tofacitinib significantly decreased scalp clonality and the number of expanded CD8+ clones among the top 100 scalp clones. Lesional scalp, especially in alopecia totalis/universalis, showed higher clonality and more expanded CD8+ clones than normal scalp, suggesting antigenic drive.

Library prep was done by the immunoSEQ multiplex PCR assay. RNA was extracted from all samples and reverse transcribed into cDNA as template for TCR sequencing. First-strand cDNA was synthesized with SuperScript III using a 2:1 mix of oligo-dT and random hexamers. A synthetic immune receptor repertoire was used to measure amplification bias, and any remaining bias was corrected computationally. The original methods were these. Raw reads were preprocessed to remove errors, and CDR3 was defined according to IMGT conventions as the region from the conserved cysteine to phenylalanine. Clonality was computed as 1 minus the Shannon entropy, with the entropy normalized by log2 of the number of productive unique TCRs. Scalp TCRbeta sequences were cross-referenced with sorted blood CD4 and CD8 repertoires so that the CD4 or CD8 identity of scalp clones could be inferred. This is the immuneACCESS table as TCRdb keeps it, with only in-frame sequences that have V and J called. A part of the clones is gone; compared with another copy, unresolved V genes explain less than half, and the rest is unexplained. V, J and clone size reflect that table, while D and trimming were determined from the DNA. The sample table records fewer than 200,000 clones; 58% of these occur just once. The ten top clones hold roughly an eighth of the sample.

In light of the paper, this sample's time point label describes: about 5 months on oral tofacitinib. The treatment or condition label for this specimen denotes: oral pan-JAK inhibitor, 5-10 mg twice daily. Peripheral blood and lesional scalp punch biopsies were obtained from patients with alopecia areata. PBMCs were isolated by density centrifugation and stained for CD3, CD4 and CD8, after which CD4+ and CD8+ T cells were sorted on a FACSAria. The specimen comprised CD8+ T cells sorted from blood, sampled at week 24, from a patient treated with tofacitinib. The source is a human donor with alopecia areata.

The CDR3 reads CASSSGTASSYNEQFF. The nucleotides are TGCGCCAGCAGCAGCGGGACAGCTAGCTCCTACAATGAGCAGTTCTTC. Recombination connected TRBV5-1 to TRBJ2-1; the D gene is tentatively TRBD1 or TRBD2, each matching 7 bases. V gives up 4 bases and J gives up 0 bases, and the segment between their germline ends measures 14 bases. Taken from cysteine to phenylalanine, the CDR3 has 16 residues. Kept here is only the CDR3 DNA, which spans 48 bases and is read in frame from base 1. From a lookup of the germline V gene, CDR1 and CDR2 are SGHRS and YFSETQ.